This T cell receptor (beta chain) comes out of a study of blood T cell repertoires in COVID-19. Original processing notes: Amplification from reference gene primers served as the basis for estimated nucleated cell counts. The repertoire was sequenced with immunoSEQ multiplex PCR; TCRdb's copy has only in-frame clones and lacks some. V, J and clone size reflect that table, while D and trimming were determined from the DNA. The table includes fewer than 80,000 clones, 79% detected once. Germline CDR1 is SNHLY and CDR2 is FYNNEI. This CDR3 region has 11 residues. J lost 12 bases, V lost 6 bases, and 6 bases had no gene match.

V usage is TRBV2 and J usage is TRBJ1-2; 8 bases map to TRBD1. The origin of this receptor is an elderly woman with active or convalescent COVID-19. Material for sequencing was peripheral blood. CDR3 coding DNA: TGTGCCAGCAGACCTGGACAGGGAAACACCTTC. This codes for CASRPGQGNTF.